This TCR beta chain comes out of a study of T cells expressing NK-cell markers. This CDR3 region has 14 residues. Germline CDR1 reads SEHNR; CDR2 reads FQNEAQ (reference sequence). TCRdb reanalyzed the 5' RACE reads, giving one entry per CDR3 protein sequence and no DNA. Its table records approximately 460,000 distinct CDR3 sequences. The V and J genes are TRBV7-9 and TRBJ2-7; TCRdb calls TRBD2, which cannot be checked without DNA. The specimen sequenced was blood T cells: a sorted CD56 or NKG2C T cell subset, CD4+ or CD8+ T cells, or bulk PBMC T cells (not recorded which). This sequence originates from a woman between 18 and 75 years old in good health. The CDR3 loop is CASSLPALGYEQYF.